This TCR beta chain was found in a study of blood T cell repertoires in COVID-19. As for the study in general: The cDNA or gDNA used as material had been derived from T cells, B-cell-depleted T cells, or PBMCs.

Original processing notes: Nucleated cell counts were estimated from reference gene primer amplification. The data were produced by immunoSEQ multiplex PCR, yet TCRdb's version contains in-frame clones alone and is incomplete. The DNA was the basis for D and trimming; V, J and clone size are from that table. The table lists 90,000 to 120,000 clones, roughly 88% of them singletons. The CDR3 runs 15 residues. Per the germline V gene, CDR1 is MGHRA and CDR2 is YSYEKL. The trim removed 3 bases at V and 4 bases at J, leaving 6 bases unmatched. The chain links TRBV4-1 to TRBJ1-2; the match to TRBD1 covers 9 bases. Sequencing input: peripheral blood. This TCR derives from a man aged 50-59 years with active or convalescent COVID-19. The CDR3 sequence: CASSHGRDRVYGYTF. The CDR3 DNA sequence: TGCGCCAGCAGCCATGGCCGGGACAGGGTCTATGGCTACACCTTC.